This T cell receptor beta chain is from a study of tumor-infiltrating lymphocytes in primary liver carcinoma. The authors took blood RNA from unsorted whole blood and also extracted germline DNA. TCR beta cDNA was made from 400 to 600 ng total RNA with a constant-region primer. Sequencing libraries for TCR beta derived from three nested multiplex PCR rounds that used slightly modified ARM-PCR. Rounds one and two of PCR, each of approximately 11 cycles, were primed with TRBV1-TRBV30 forward primers and a C-beta reverse primer. TCRdb reanalysed the multiplex PCR reads using MiXCR and keeps one entry per CDR3 protein. The table lists 320,000 or so distinct CDR3 sequences, less than 75% of them singletons. Trimming removed 5 bases from V and 6 bases from J; junction bases left unmatched: 12. The CDR3 has 17 residues. The germline V gene encodes CDR1 SGHNT and CDR2 YENEEA. On this clonotype: It may be a read error: a sequence one base away is much more abundant.

The sample consisted of peripheral blood. This chain uses TRBV11-3 with TRBJ2-3, with TRBD2 matching 12 bases. The TCR originated in a man aged 35 to 55 with primary liver carcinoma and hepatitis B virus infection. CDR3 loop: CASSLGLAGGPGDTQYF. The DNA for the CDR3 is TGTGCCAGCAGCCTCGGTCTAGCGGGAGGGCCCGGGGATACGCAGTATTTT.